The 18 T cell receptor beta chains listed next were all sequenced from one sample in a study of tissue T cells after allogeneic stem cell transplantation. Stated time point: mouse harvest day 14 after allogeneic transplant. Each mouse received 10^7 T-cell-depleted marrow cells plus 10^6 splenic CD5+ T cells by tail vein. Here immunoSEQ multiplex PCR was the method, and the copy in TCRdb shows in-frame clones only, minus some. The sample comprises 7,500 to 9,000 clones, roughly a third of which are singletons, and approximately 5% rests with the top ten. The sequenced sample was skin. These receptors were obtained from a female BALB/c mouse given C57BL/6 T cells with graft-versus-host disease after an allogeneic hematopoietic cell transplant.

Notes on this clone: Genes and germline are mouse. The read finishes 1 residue shy of the CDR3 end, and the germline J gene is used to complete it. V gene TRBV1 combines with J gene TRBJ2-1, with TRBD2 matching 7 bases. Germline assignment: CDR1 NSQYPW and CDR2 LRSPGD (reference sequence). V gave up 3 bases and J gave up 0 bases; unmatched junction bases: 2. CDR3 length equals 15 residues. The sequenced part of the CDR3 DNA is TGCACCTGCAGTGCCAGACTGGGTAACTATGCTGAGCAGTTC. Amino acids: CTCSARLGNYAEQF. In full, the CDR3 is CTCSARLGNYAEQFF. The entire variable domain, with the rest obtained from reference TRBV1 and TRBJ2-1, is as follows: VTLLEQNPRWRLVPRGQAVNLRCILKNSQYPWMSWYQQDLQKQLQWLFTLRSPGDKEVKSLPGADYLATRVTDTELRLQVANMSQGRTLYCTCSARLGNYAEQFFGPGTRLTVL.

For this clone: Gene and germline names: mouse. With the read ending 1 residue before the CDR3 end, the germline J gene is used to fill in that end. The gene calls are TRBV26 and TRBJ2-7; 8 bases map to TRBD2. Germline V gene lookup returns CDR1 KGHPV and CDR2 FQNQEV (reference sequence). The CDR3 has 13 amino acids. Germline trimming cut 6 bases from V and 7 bases from J; bases unmatched to any gene: 8. The CDR3 loop is CASSLLGGSEQYF. CDR3 DNA (partial): TGTGCCAGCAGCCTCCTGGGGGGCAGCGAACAGTAC.

This clone has only a few counts. The gene names given are mouse names. The sequenced fragment ends 1 residue before the CDR3 boundary, so the rest is inferred from the germline J gene. The V call is TRBV26, the J call TRBJ1-1; no reliable D call. Trimming shortened V by 2 bases and J by 3 bases, and 1 base separated the two germline ends. CDR1 is KGHPV, CDR2 FQNQEV, per germline (reference sequence). The CDR3 has 11 amino acids. The CDR3 DNA, read in part, is TGTGCCAGCAGTCTGGACACAGAAGTCTTC. Protein product: CASSLDTEVF. Given in full, the CDR3 is CASSLDTEVFF.

By sample share, this clone is medium-sized. The listed genes are named as in mouse. With the read ending 1 residue before the CDR3 end, the germline J gene is used to fill in that end. V is TRBV26 and J is TRBJ1-1, with TRBD1 identical over 11 bases. The CDR3 loop spans 14 amino acids. Trimming removed 6 bases from V and 3 bases from J; junction bases left unmatched: 3. Germline CDR1 is KGHPV and CDR2 is FQNQEV (reference sequence). The CDR3 loop is CASSRTGGHTEVFF. The DNA read from the CDR3 is TGTGCCAGCAGCCGGACAGGGGGCCACACAGAAGTCTTC. Supplemented by reference TRBV26 and TRBJ1-1, the full variable domain reads NSKVIQTPRYLVKGQGQKAKMRCIPEKGHPVVFWYQQNKNNEFKFLINFQNQEVLQQIDMTEKRFSAECPSNSPCSLEIQSSEAGDSALYLCASSRTGGHTEVFFGKGTRLTVV.

This clone has only a few counts. Gene names are mouse gene names. The read halts 1 residue ahead of the CDR3 end, with the missing end drawn from the germline J gene. V gene TRBV26 combines with J gene TRBJ1-1, with 8 bases matching TRBD1. V shed 4 bases and J 3 bases; nucleotides not matched to a gene: 4. CDR1 and CDR2 from the germline V gene are KGHPV and FQNQEV (reference sequence). The CDR3 length is 14 residues. The CDR3 spells CASSRQGRDTEVFF. The covered CDR3 bases are TGTGCCAGCAGTCGACAGGGGCGGGACACAGAAGTCTTC.

Turning to this clone: Here the gene names and germline are mouse. The CDR3 loop is CASSQETGQDTQYF. CDR3 DNA, as far as it was read: TGTGCCAGCAGCCAAGAGACTGGGCAAGACACCCAGTAC. This chain connects TRBV2 to TRBJ2-5; 7 positions agree with TRBD2. The CDR3 end lies 1 residue beyond the end of the read and is filled in from the germline J gene. This CDR3 is built from 14 residues. The germline V gene has CDR1 LGHNA and CDR2 YSYQKL. Trimming at V came to 0 bases and at J to 3 bases, leaving 0 bases not matched to a gene.

Concerning this clone: Germline and genes here are mouse. The CDR3 loop is CASSLQERLFF. Partial CDR3 DNA: TGTGCCAGCAGTTTACAGGAAAGATTATTT. The chain has TRBV26 and TRBJ1-4; no clear D gene. The CDR3 extends 1 residue past the end of the read, so its final part is completed from the germline J gene. Germline V gene lookup returns CDR1 KGHPV and CDR2 FQNQEV (reference sequence). V lost 5 bases and J lost 8, with 6 bases in between. The CDR3 is 11 residues long.

This clone was seen more than once but under ten times. Mouse names are used for the genes. The CDR3 is cut off 1 residue early in the read; its end comes from the germline J gene. This rearrangement joins TRBV12-1 to TRBJ2-4, with a possible D match to TRBD2 (6 bases). The CDR3 totals 14 residues. V was trimmed by 0 bases and J by 3 bases, leaving 9 bases between them. The germline V gene encodes CDR1 SGHSN and CDR2 HYEKVE. The CDR3 bases that were read are TGTGCCAGCTCTCTCGGGGGGAGCCAAAACACCTTGTAC. The encoded protein is CASSLGGSQNTLY. The CDR3, in full, reads CASSLGGSQNTLYF.

As for this clone: Mouse gene names apply. The read ends 1 residue shy of where the CDR3 ends; the end is completed using the germline J gene. This chain uses TRBV13-2 with TRBJ1-1, with 9 bases lining up with TRBD1. Germline-derived CDR1 and CDR2 are NNHNN and SYGAGS (reference sequence). The ends lost 5 bases at V and 4 bases at J; junction bases unmatched: 3. The CDR3 has 13 amino acids. The CDR3 is CASGRQGGTEVFF. The CDR3 bases that were read are TGTGCCAGCGGAAGACAGGGGGGCACAGAAGTCTTC.

Worth noting for this clone: The gene names here belong to mouse. Read data end 1 residue before the CDR3 end; the end is taken from the germline J gene. The chain links TRBV19 to TRBJ2-4, with TRBD2 matching 11 bases. Germline CDR1 FNHDT, CDR2 SITEND (reference sequence). The CDR3 is 15 residues long. V trimming: 4 bases; J trimming: 1 base; junction bases outside the gene matches: 2. CDR3 sequence: CASSGDWGRQNTLYF. Partial CDR3 DNA: TGTGCCAGCAGTGGGGACTGGGGGCGTCAAAACACCTTGTAC. Full variable domain (missing parts from reference TRBV19 and TRBJ2-4): GGIITQTPKFLIGQEGQKLTLKCQQNFNHDTMYWYRQDSGKGLRLIYYSITENDLQKGDLSEGYDASREKKSSFSLTVTSAQKNEMAVFLCASSGDWGRQNTLYFGAGTRLSVL.

Concerning this clone: Any gene name here is a mouse gene name. The read ends 1 residue before the CDR3 terminus; that terminus is restored from the germline J gene. This rearrangement joins TRBV14 to TRBJ1-6, with TRBD1 as a possible D gene (5 bases). Being an ORF, TRBJ1-6 has a function that is uncertain. This CDR3 comprises 14 residues. V lost 2 bases and J 6 bases, leaving 9 bases between the germline ends. The germline CDR1 and CDR2 sequences are SGHDT and FRDEAV. CDR3 bases read: TGTGCCAGCAGTTTTCAGGGAGGTAATTCGCCCCTCTAC. This translates into CASSFQGGNSPLY. The whole CDR3 protein is CASSFQGGNSPLYF.

To note about this clone: Gene names and germline match the mouse. The read falls 1 residue short of the CDR3 end, and the missing part is taken from the germline J gene. The rearrangement links TRBV3 to TRBJ1-2; weak D call: TRBD1 (6 bases). Trimming stripped 5 bases from V and 7 bases from J, with 14 bases between. The germline V gene has CDR1 SNHLY and CDR2 FYNGKV (reference sequence). CDR3 length equals 13 residues. CDR3 bases read: TGTGCCAGCAGCCGGGTGGGGGGCTTCGACTACACC. It is translated as CASSRVGGFDYT. The complete CDR3 reads CASSRVGGFDYTF.

Worth noting for this clone: Genes and germline come from the mouse. The DNA ends 1 residue before the CDR3 does, and the rest of the CDR3 is filled in from the germline J gene. The genes are TRBV26 and TRBJ1-1; D not resolved. CDR1 KGHPV and CDR2 FQNQEV come from the germline V gene (reference sequence). The V end was cut by 3 bases, the J end by 0 bases, with 5 bases between. The CDR3 is made up of 13 amino acids. The covered CDR3 bases are TGTGCCAGCAGTCTCGCACCAAACACAGAAGTCTTC. The encoded protein is CASSLAPNTEVF. Given in full, the CDR3 is CASSLAPNTEVFF.

A word on this clone: The gene names given are mouse names. The read halts 1 residue ahead of the CDR3 end, with the missing end drawn from the germline J gene. The chain couples TRBV16 to TRBJ1-3; D may be TRBD1 (5 bases). Germline CDR1 is SGHSA and CDR2 is FRNQAP. Deletions cut 0 bases from V and 0 bases from J, with 12 bases between. This CDR3 contains 17 residues. The CDR3 DNA, read in part, is TGTGCAAGCAGCTTAGATAGGGGCTGGAATTCTGGAAATACGCTCTAT. This codes for CASSLDRGWNSGNTLY. The CDR3 reads in full as CASSLDRGWNSGNTLYF.

Comments on this clone: Gene names refer to mouse genes. Read sequence stops 1 residue before the CDR3 end, and the germline J gene provides the missing end. V gene TRBV3 combines with J gene TRBJ1-2, with 7 bases fitting TRBD1. Germline V gives CDR1 SNHLY, CDR2 FYNGKV (reference sequence). This CDR3 is built from 14 residues. J gave up 4 bases and V 1 base, and 3 bases lay outside the gene matches. The CDR3 DNA, read in part, is TGTGCCAGCAGCTTAGACAGGGGCCCCTCCGACTACACC. It specifies CASSLDRGPSDYT. The entire CDR3 protein is CASSLDRGPSDYTF.

The table lists this clone with a count of one. The genes and germline here are from mouse. The read gets to within 1 residue of the CDR3 end, and the germline J gene fills in the rest. The chain combines TRBV16 with TRBJ2-5; 8 bases agree with TRBD1. Germline CDR1 is SGHSA and CDR2 is FRNQAP. V trimming: 0 bases; J trimming: 5 bases; junction bases outside the gene matches: 4. The CDR3 has 15 amino acids. CDR3 protein: CASSLDAGGTDTQYF. CDR3 DNA, as far as it was read: TGTGCAAGCAGCTTAGACGCAGGGGGCACAGACACCCAGTAC.

Regarding this clone: The genes and germline here are from mouse. From the germline J gene comes the end of the CDR3, since the read stops 1 residue before it. The chain joins TRBV26 to TRBJ2-4; TRBD1 matches at 7 bases. CDR1 and CDR2 (germline): KGHPV, FQNQEV (reference sequence). The CDR3 loop spans 13 amino acids. V shed 3 bases and J 8 bases; nucleotides not matched to a gene: 5. The part of the CDR3 DNA that was read is TGTGCCAGCAGTCTAACAGGGGCGGGCACCTTGTAC. Its translation: CASSLTGAGTLY. The CDR3 as a whole reads CASSLTGAGTLYF.

As regards this clone: Mouse gene names and germline throughout. The read terminates 1 residue ahead of where the CDR3 ends, so the germline J gene completes it. The chain has TRBV12-2 and TRBJ2-3; D remains unclear. Germline V CDR1 and CDR2: SGHLS, HYDKME. V lost 0 bases, J lost 3 bases, and 3 bases lay in between. The CDR3 is 12 amino acids. The CDR3 bases that were read are TGTGCCAGCTCTCTCCAGGCAGAAACGCTGTAT. Protein: CASSLQAETLY. The whole CDR3 is CASSLQAETLYF.